This section outlines one T cell receptor beta chain sequence together with its context. Its antigen remains unidentified. V dropped 2 bases and J dropped 7; count of bases not matched to a gene: 17. The CDR3 length is 18 residues. Germline CDR1 SGHNT, CDR2 YYREEE (reference sequence). This sample was taken from a study of cytomegalovirus exposure and HLA in healthy donors. Looking at the study overall: The study placed roughly four fifths of its roughly 430 genotyped donors in the Caucasian-associated ancestry cluster.

Primers included in the PCR were 60 Vbeta and 13 Jbeta primers. Sequenced by immunoSEQ multiplex PCR; TCRdb stores in-frame clones only, minus some. This table holds 100,000 to 150,000 clones, around three quarters found once. Study-level points and caveats: After further analysis at a later stage, roughly 16,000 TCR beta sequences were associated with HLA alleles at 0.05 false discovery rate.

The TCR was taken from a man aged 18 to 30 in good health and CMV-seronegative. Sample: PBMCs. V gene TRBV5-4 combines with J gene TRBJ2-2, with 7 bases that match TRBD1. The CDR3 DNA sequence: TGTGCCAGCAGCTTTGAGGTCATGACAGGGTCCGTCGACGGGGAGCTGTTTTTT. Translation gives CASSFEVMTGSVDGELFF.